This T cell receptor beta chain is drawn from a study of beta chain features in type 1 diabetes. About the research overall: Examination covered some 110,000,000 sorted cells spanning all samples. Study observations and caveats: More deletions and fewer insertions at VDJ junctions were found in patients with type 1 diabetes. The influence of HLA type on TCRB rearrangement stayed undetermined. Shortening of TCRB CDR3s, moderate but significant, appeared in all four CD4+ subsets of Type 1 diabetes patients.

What was sequenced were expressed TCRB transcripts, since all of the isolated RNA had been reverse transcribed. Sequencing used immunoSEQ multiplex PCR; TCRdb keeps in-frame clones, though not all of them. In the table there are about 370,000 clones, 9.6% of which are singletons. This clone was seen many times. What it binds is unknown. Germline assignment: CDR1 SGHTA and CDR2 FQGNSA. CDR3 length equals 11 residues. The germline V and J ends were trimmed by 5 bases and 10 bases, with 11 bases remaining between them. The receptor was isolated from a man aged 25 to 40 with type 1 diabetes. The J gene is TRBJ2-5, the V gene TRBV7-2; D gene ambiguous. The sample comprised central memory CD4+ T cells from blood. Written as DNA, the CDR3 is TGTGCCAGCAGCCCTCTGGAAATCCAGTACTTC. It translates to CASSPLEIQYF. Drawing the rest from reference TRBV7-2 and TRBJ2-5, the complete variable domain is GAGVSQSPSNKVTEKGKDVELRCDPISGHTALYWYRQSLGQGLEFLIYFQGNSAPDKSGLPSDRFSAERTGGSVSTLTIQRTQQEDSAVYLCASSPLEIQYFGPGTRLLVL.